The 5 T cell receptor beta chains below come from one sample, sequenced in a study of shared clonotypes between healthy human individuals. TCRdb's table, derived via immunoSEQ multiplex PCR, lists solely in-frame clones and lacks some. The data hold around 2,000,000 clones, with around 95% observed a single time. The sample was naive CD4+ T cells sorted from blood. Specified subset: CD45RA+ positively selected. The origin of the receptors is a man aged 18 to 29 in good health.

The chain joins TRBV5-6 to TRBJ2-3, with a tentative D call TRBD1 (6 bases). Trimming took off 4 bases at V and 6 bases at J, with 18 bases between the two ends. Germline lookup yields CDR1 SGHDT and CDR2 YYEEEE. The length of the CDR3 is 15 residues. Here the CDR3 reads CASSQDRFPSDTQYF. CDR3 coding DNA: TGTGCCAGCAGCCAGGACAGATTTCCCTCCGATACGCAGTATTTT.

As DNA, the CDR3 is TGTGCCAGCAGCTTAGAGCCAGGGGGCCAGTATGGCTACACCTTC. It translates to CASSLEPGGQYGYTF. V and J are TRBV7-2 and TRBJ1-2, with 8 bases matching TRBD1. V lost 1 base and J lost 5; bases outside the gene matches: 6. Germline CDR1 and CDR2: SGHTA and FQGNSA. CDR3 length: 15 amino acids.

This clone appeared once. The chain couples TRBV5-1 to TRBJ1-3; maybe TRBD1 (6 bases). The CDR3 totals 15 residues. Germline CDR1 and CDR2: SGHRS and YFSETQ. The ends were cut back, 4 bases at V and 4 bases at J, with 15 bases in the middle. CDR3 in amino acids: CASSLHREPGNTIYF. The CDR3 nucleotides read TGCGCCAGCAGCCTGCACAGGGAACCGGGAAACACCATATATTTT.

CDR3 loop: CAWNRLAEPYEQYF. The CDR3 nucleotides are TGTGCCTGGAACCGTCTAGCGGAACCCTACGAGCAGTACTTC. The chain recombines TRBV30 with TRBJ2-7; the match to TRBD2 covers 7 bases. The length of the CDR3 is 14 residues. Trimming at V came to 4 bases and at J to 2 bases, leaving 8 bases not matched to a gene. Germline V CDR1 and CDR2: GTSNPN, SVGIG (reference sequence).

The genes are TRBV6-5 and TRBJ2-3; 9 bases line up with TRBD2. V lost 6 bases to trimming and J lost 5 bases; unmatched junction nucleotides: 6. The CDR3 consists of 14 residues. Germline CDR1 MNHEY, CDR2 SVGAGI. This CDR3 reads CASSRGGAVDTQYF. Written as DNA, the CDR3 is TGTGCCAGCAGCCGCGGGGGGGCGGTAGATACGCAGTATTTT.